This T cell receptor (beta chain) was recovered during a study of blood T cell repertoires in COVID-19. This CDR3 spans 16 amino acids. Germline V lookup: CDR1 SEHNR, CDR2 FQNEAQ (reference sequence). The V gene end was trimmed by 4 bases and the J gene end by 4 bases; junction bases not matched to a gene: 6. TCRdb keeps only in-frame clones here, not all; method: immunoSEQ multiplex PCR. The sample includes roughly 75,000 clones, 70% to 85% of them seen just once. The V gene is TRBV7-9, the J gene TRBJ2-1; 11 bases match TRBD2. Sequenced: peripheral blood. This receptor was obtained from a man between 65 and 85 years old with acute or convalescent COVID-19. The CDR3 loop is CASSSFGTSGYNEQFF. The CDR3 nucleotides read TGTGCCAGCAGCTCATTCGGGACTAGCGGTTACAATGAGCAGTTCTTC.